The clone carrying this T cell receptor (beta chain) was recorded a few times. Its antigen remains unknown. Germline trimming cut 6 bases from V and 4 bases from J; bases unmatched to any gene: 19. The CDR3 extends over 17 amino acids. From germline, CDR1 is DFQATT and CDR2 SNEGSKA (reference sequence). These data belong to a study of T cells after yellow fever vaccination. General study points: When the response was secondary, it was weaker but reached its peak faster, day 5 versus 15.

From the 5' RACE reads, TCRdb called clonotypes with MiXCR, one entry per CDR3 protein. The data hold 450,000 to 550,000 distinct CDR3 sequences, with 20% to 25% observed a single time. Specimen: PBMCs, collected less than 25 days after the first yellow fever vaccination. This TCR was recovered from a man between 18 and 35 years old who received the YFV17D yellow fever vaccine. The chain employs TRBV20-1 and TRBJ2-7; 9 bases agree with TRBD2. The CDR3 DNA sequence: TGCAGTGCGGGTGGCCTAGCGGGGAGTACCAACCAATACGAGCAGTACGTC. Its translation: CSAGGLAGSTNQYEQYV.